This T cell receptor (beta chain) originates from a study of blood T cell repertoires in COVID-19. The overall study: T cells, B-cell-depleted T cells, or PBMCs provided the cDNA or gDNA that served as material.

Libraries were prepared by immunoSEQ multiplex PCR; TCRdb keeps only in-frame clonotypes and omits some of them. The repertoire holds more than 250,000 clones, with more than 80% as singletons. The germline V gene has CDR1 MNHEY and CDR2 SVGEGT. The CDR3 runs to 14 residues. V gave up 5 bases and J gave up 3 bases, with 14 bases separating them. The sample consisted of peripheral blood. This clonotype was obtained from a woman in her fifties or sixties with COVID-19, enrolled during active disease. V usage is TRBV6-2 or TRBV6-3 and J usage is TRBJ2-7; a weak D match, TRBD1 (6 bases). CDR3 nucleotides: TGTGCCAGCAGTCCCCGGGACAATTTCTACGAGCAGTACTTC. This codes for CASSPRDNFYEQYF.